This TCR beta chain was identified in a study of breast tumors, draining lymph nodes, adjacent tissues. Axillary draining lymph nodes of breast cancer patients supplied the node samples. TCRdb used MiXCR to reprocess the multiplex PCR reads, holding one entry per CDR3 protein. The sample carries about 270,000 distinct CDR3 sequences, under 35% recorded once. This clonotype showed up many times. Its antigen is currently unknown. Regarding the study as a whole: Compared with lymph nodes, tumors were less diverse; compared with nontumor tissue, more.

The CDR3 covers 12 residues. Trimming removed 5 bases from V and 5 bases from J, with 13 bases in between. The V gene's germline CDR1 is DFQATT and CDR2 SNEGSKA (reference sequence). The TCR comes from a female donor with breast cancer. Some clones in this sample may be carry-over from other donors' samples. The rearrangement links TRBV20-1 to TRBJ2-7, with D tentatively TRBD1 (6 bases). Sequences were obtained from axillary lymph node tissue. The CDR3 loop is CSAQLQGDEQYF. The CDR3 nucleotides read TGCAGTGCTCAACTACAGGGAGACGAGCAGTACTTC.